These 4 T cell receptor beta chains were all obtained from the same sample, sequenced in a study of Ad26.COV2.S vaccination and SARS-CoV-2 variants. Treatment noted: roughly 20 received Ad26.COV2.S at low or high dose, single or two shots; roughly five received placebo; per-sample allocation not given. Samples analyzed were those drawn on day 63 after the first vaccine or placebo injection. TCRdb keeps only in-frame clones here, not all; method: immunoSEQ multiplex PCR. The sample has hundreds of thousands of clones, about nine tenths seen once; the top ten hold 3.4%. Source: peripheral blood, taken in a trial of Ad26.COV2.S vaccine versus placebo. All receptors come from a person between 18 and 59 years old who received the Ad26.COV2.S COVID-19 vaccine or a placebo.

The CDR3 region has the DNA TGTGCCAGCAGCGTGACAGGGTGGGGAACCGGGGAGCTGTTTTTT. Translating it yields CASSVTGWGTGELFF. The chain employs TRBV9 and TRBJ2-2; 7 bases align to TRBD1. The CDR3 is 15 residues long. CDR1 SGDLS and CDR2 YYNGEE come from the germline V gene. V gave up 2 bases and J gave up 5 bases; unmatched junction bases: 6.

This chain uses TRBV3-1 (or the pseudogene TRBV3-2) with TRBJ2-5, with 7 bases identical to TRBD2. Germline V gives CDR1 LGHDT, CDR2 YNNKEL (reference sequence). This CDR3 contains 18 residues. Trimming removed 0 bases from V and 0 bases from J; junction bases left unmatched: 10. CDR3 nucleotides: TGTGCCAGCAGCCAAGAGTGGGGACGGGGGGAGAACCAAGAGACCCAGTACTTC. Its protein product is CASSQEWGRGENQETQYF.

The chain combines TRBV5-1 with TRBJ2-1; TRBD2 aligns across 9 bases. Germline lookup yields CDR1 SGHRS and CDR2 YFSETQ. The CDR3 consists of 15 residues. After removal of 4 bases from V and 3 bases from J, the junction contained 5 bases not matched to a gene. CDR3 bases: TGCGCCAGCAGCCCGGGACTAGCCCTCTACAATGAGCAGTTCTTC. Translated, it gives CASSPGLALYNEQFF.

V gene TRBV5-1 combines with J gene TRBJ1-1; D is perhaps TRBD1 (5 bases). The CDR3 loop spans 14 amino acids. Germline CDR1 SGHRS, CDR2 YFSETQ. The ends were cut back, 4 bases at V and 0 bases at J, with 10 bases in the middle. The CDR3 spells CASSGGLMNTEAFF. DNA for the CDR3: TGCGCCAGCAGCGGGGGACTGATGAACACTGAAGCTTTCTTT.